This entry features one T cell receptor beta chain sequence. This sample's treatment: randomized to nivolumab then ipilimumab (arm A) or the reverse (arm B). No patient had prior DNA-damaging chemotherapy. Sorted cells were live CD3+CD8+, lacking CD19 and CD56, from PBMCs. The entry originates in a study of sequential checkpoint blockade in melanoma. Study at large: First-line arms were nivolumab then ipilimumab, or the reverse, randomized 1:1. Maintenance nivolumab came after either treatment sequence.

This CDR3 has 14 amino acids. Germline V gene lookup returns CDR1 MNHEY and CDR2 SMNVEV (reference sequence). V lost 6 bases, J lost 5 bases, and 14 bases lay in between. The assay was immunoSEQ multiplex PCR, and TCRdb's table has in-frame clones only and misses some. This sample has 9,500 to 15,000 clones, with roughly 83% found just once. The chain carries TRBV27 and TRBJ1-5; D might be TRBD1 (6 bases). The specimen was CD8+ T cells sorted from blood (inferred from file names), collected from a patient given nivolumab and ipilimumab in sequence. The receptor was derived from a human donor with melanoma. The CDR3 region is CASSPNRADQPQHF. The CDR3 nucleotides are TGTGCCAGCAGCCCAAACAGGGCTGATCAGCCCCAGCATTTT.